The 19 T cell receptor beta chains below were found in one sample sequenced in a study of CD8+ T cells in alopecia areata. Extracted RNA was reverse transcribed into cDNA, the sequencing template. Profiled with immunoSEQ multiplex PCR; TCRdb holds only in-frame clones, not every one. The table has about 120,000 clones, about two fifths seen once; the top ten hold 3% to 3.5%. Source material: CD4+ T cells sorted from blood. These receptors were taken from a human donor with alopecia areata.

This clone was observed a few times. The rearrangement joins TRBV29-1 to TRBJ1-1; possibly TRBD1 for D (5 bases). The germline V and J ends were trimmed by 7 bases and 1 base, with 19 bases remaining between them. Germline V gene sequence: CDR1 SQVTM, CDR2 ANQGSEA. CDR3 size: 15 residues. Written as DNA, the CDR3 is TGCAGCGGATCCACCCTAGGGGCAGCGAACACTGAAGCTTTCTTT. Encoded protein: CSGSTLGAANTEAFF.

This rearrangement joins TRBV29-1 to TRBJ1-2; the match to TRBD1 covers 12 bases. The CDR3 spans 15 residues. The V gene end was trimmed by 7 bases and the J gene end by 8 bases; junction bases not matched to a gene: 14. CDR1 is SQVTM and CDR2 is ANQGSEA in the germline V gene. Here the CDR3 DNA reads TGCAGCGGAAACAGACCGGGACAGGGGGCGCGAGGCTACACCTTC. Translating it yields CSGNRPGQGARGYTF. Variable domain in full (rest from reference TRBV29-1 and TRBJ1-2): SAVISQKPSRDICQRGTSLTIQCQVDSQVTMMFWYRQQPGQSLTLIATANQGSEATYESGFVIDKFPISRPNLTFSTLTVSNMSPEDSSIYLCSGNRPGQGARGYTFGSGTRLTVV.

There are a few counts of this clone. CDR3 DNA: TGCGCCAGCAGCCGGAACAGGGACGGGAACATTCAGTACTTC. This sequence encodes CASSRNRDGNIQYF. V usage is TRBV4-1 and J usage is TRBJ2-4; weak D call: TRBD1 (6 bases). The CDR3 contains 14 residues. Trimming left V 4 bases short and J 7 bases short, with 14 bases between. CDR1 is MGHRA and CDR2 is YSYEKL in the germline V gene.

Only a few counts were recorded for this clone. In the same sample, other DNA sequences code for this CDR3. The V and J genes are TRBV29-1 and TRBJ2-5, with a possible D match to TRBD2 (6 bases). This CDR3 is built from 13 residues. V was pared by 6 bases and J by 0 bases, with 11 bases between. CDR1 SQVTM and CDR2 ANQGSEA come from the germline V gene. The CDR3 coding sequence is TGCAGCGTCGGGGGACTGTACCAAGAGACCCAGTACTTC. This codes for CSVGGLYQETQYF. The full variable domain, in which reference TRBV29-1 and TRBJ2-5 provide the parts outside the CDR3, is SAVISQKPSRDICQRGTSLTIQCQVDSQVTMMFWYRQQPGQSLTLIATANQGSEATYESGFVIDKFPISRPNLTFSTLTVSNMSPEDSSIYLCSVGGLYQETQYFGPGTRLLVL.

A few counts support this clone. CDR3 amino acids: CASTSKTTAQYF. CDR3 in DNA: TGTGCCAGCACCTCGAAGACCACGGCGCAGTATTTT. This rearrangement joins TRBV11-2 to TRBJ2-3, with D unclear. The ends were cut back, 7 bases at V and 10 bases at J, with 15 bases in the middle. Germline values: CDR1 SGHAT, CDR2 FQNNGV. The CDR3 has 12 residues.

In its sample, this clone was seen a few times. The CDR3, as DNA: TGCGCCAGCAAACAGGGGGAACAAGAGACCCAGTACTTC. Its protein product is CASKQGEQETQYF. The chain combines TRBV5-1 with TRBJ2-5, with 8 bases lining up with TRBD1. CDR3 length equals 13 residues. From germline, CDR1 is SGHRS and CDR2 YFSETQ. Losses at the gene ends were 6 bases for V and 2 bases for J; bases not matched to a gene: 3.

This clone has just a few counts. V is TRBV29-1 and J is TRBJ2-3, with D perhaps matching TRBD2 (5 bases). CDR3 length: 11 amino acids. Per germline, CDR1 SQVTM and CDR2 ANQGSEA. The V and J ends lost 6 bases and 8 bases respectively, with 12 bases between them. CDR3 in DNA: TGCAGCGTACGGGGTTTAGGTACGCAGTATTTT. It is translated as CSVRGLGTQYF.

This sequence joins TRBV16 and TRBJ2-5, with D hard to call. Germline V gives CDR1 KGHSY, CDR2 FQNENV. This CDR3 is built from 12 residues. V was trimmed by 2 bases and J by 3 bases, leaving 4 bases between them. CDR3 loop: CASSQGEETQYF. The DNA for the CDR3 is TGTGCCAGCAGCCAAGGAGAAGAGACCCAGTACTTC.

The V and J genes are TRBV9 and TRBJ1-2, with TRBD1 as a possible D gene (6 bases). V lost 3 bases and J 4 bases, leaving 10 bases between the germline ends. Germline V gene lookup returns CDR1 SGDLS and CDR2 YYNGEE. This CDR3 has 13 residues. The CDR3 here is CASSAQGPYGYTF. The CDR3 DNA reads as TGTGCCAGCAGCGCACAGGGTCCCTATGGCTACACCTTC.

This clone has more than one count but fewer than ten. The chain is built from TRBV7-2 and TRBJ2-3, with D possibly being TRBD2 (6 bases). The CDR3 runs to 14 residues. CDR1 is SGHTA, CDR2 FQGNSA, per germline. Trimming shortened V by 3 bases and J by 2 bases, and 9 bases separated the two germline ends. CDR3: CASSFREFTDTQYF. CDR3 in DNA: TGTGCCAGCAGCTTCCGGGAGTTCACAGATACGCAGTATTTT.

The sample holds a few counts of this clone. This specimen includes other DNA sequences encoding the same CDR3. V and J are TRBV5-6 and TRBJ2-3, with D hard to call. The CDR3 is 12 amino acids. V was trimmed by 0 bases and J by 5 bases, leaving 4 bases between them. Germline CDR1 SGHDT, CDR2 YYEEEE. CDR3 protein: CASSLGRDTQYF. CDR3 coding DNA: TGTGCCAGCAGCTTGGGACGAGATACGCAGTATTTT.

This chain uses TRBV5-1 with TRBJ1-1, with a weak D call TRBD1 (5 bases). The V end was cut by 4 bases, the J end by 6 bases, with 13 bases between. The CDR3 sequence is 13 residues long. The germline CDR1 and CDR2 sequences are SGHRS and YFSETQ. The CDR3 nucleotides are TGCGCCAGCAGCCTGGAACCGGGACCTGAAGCTTTCTTT. Translating gives CASSLEPGPEAFF.

This clone was recorded a few times. The V call is TRBV10-2, the J call TRBJ1-5; 10 bases agree with TRBD1. Germline trimming cut 2 bases from V and 7 bases from J; bases unmatched to any gene: 5. Germline-derived CDR1 and CDR2 are WSHSY and SAAADI. The length of the CDR3 is 15 residues. CDR3 protein: CASSEGDRGYQPQHF. The CDR3 bases are TGCGCCAGCAGTGAGGGGGACAGGGGTTACCAGCCCCAGCATTTT.

The chain has TRBV25-1 and TRBJ2-7, with D possibly matching TRBD2 (6 bases). Deletions cut 8 bases from V and 5 bases from J, with 7 bases between. The CDR3 is 10 amino acids. Germline-derived CDR1 and CDR2 are MGHDK and SYGVNS. The CDR3 nucleotides read TGTGCCAGCGGGGGGAACGAGCAGTACTTC. Its translation: CASGGNEQYF.

V is TRBV27 and J is TRBJ2-3; D unclear. The V end was cut by 4 bases, the J end by 0 bases, with 8 bases between. The CDR3 totals 14 residues. Germline V CDR1 and CDR2: MNHEY, SMNVEV (reference sequence). The CDR3 coding sequence is TGTGCCAGCAGTTCCGAAACTAGCACAGATACGCAGTATTTT. This codes for CASSSETSTDTQYF.

The chain joins TRBV15 to TRBJ2-5, with D possibly TRBD2 on 5 matching bases. Trimming stripped 0 bases from V and 7 bases from J, with 15 bases between. The germline V gene has CDR1 LNHNV and CDR2 YYDKDF (reference sequence). This CDR3 spans 15 amino acids. The CDR3 region is CATSRDREGWRTQYF. DNA for the CDR3: TGTGCCACCAGCAGAGATAGAGAGGGCTGGAGGACCCAGTACTTC.

This clone turned up a few times. The chain is built from TRBV5-1 and TRBJ2-1, with 8 bases aligning to TRBD1. Looked up from germline, CDR1 is SGHRS and CDR2 is YFSETQ. This CDR3 is built from 15 residues. V trimming: 0 bases; J trimming: 5 bases; junction bases outside the gene matches: 4. This chain's CDR3 is CASSLEGQVDNEQFF. CDR3 sequence (DNA): TGCGCCAGCAGCTTGGAGGGACAGGTAGACAATGAGCAGTTCTTC. Filled out from reference TRBV5-1 and TRBJ2-1, the complete variable domain reads KAGVTQTPRYLIKTRGQQVTLSCSPISGHRSVSWYQQTPGQGLQFLFEYFSETQRNKGNFPGRFSGRQFSNSRSEMNVSTLELGDSALYLCASSLEGQVDNEQFFGPGTRLTVL.

The table lists this clone with a few counts. The genes are TRBV29-1 and TRBJ2-7, with D possibly TRBD2 on 6 matching bases. This CDR3 has 13 amino acids. Germline assignment: CDR1 SQVTM and CDR2 ANQGSEA. The V gene lost 5 bases and the J gene lost 3 bases, with 14 bases spanning the gap. CDR3 nucleotides: TGCAGCGTTAGGGACGCGGGATTCTACGAGCAGTACTTC. It encodes CSVRDAGFYEQYF.

J is TRBJ2-1 and V is TRBV2, with 14 bases fitting TRBD2. With V trimmed by 10 bases and J by 15 bases, 11 bases remained unmatched. CDR1 and CDR2 from the germline V gene are SNHLY and FYNNEI. CDR3 length equals 13 residues. The CDR3: CANTRGLAGAPFF. CDR3 bases: TGTGCCAACACAAGGGGACTAGCGGGAGCTCCGTTCTTC.